This T cell receptor beta chain was observed in a study of T cells in Graves' hyperthyroidism and ophthalmopathy. There are a few counts of this clonotype. Its antigen remains unknown. Using RNA transcripts as the source, TCR beta CDR3 regions were amplified. Using the HTBI primer set, a first-round RT-PCR was run on the TCR CDR3. TCRdb reanalysed the multiplex PCR reads using MiXCR and keeps one entry per CDR3 protein. The data show about 360,000 distinct CDR3 sequences, with about 13% seen just once and around a tenth held by the top ten. Findings of the study overall: Appearing also in blood were most of the thyroid clonotypes expanded above 0.001. Progression to ophthalmopathy was predicted a median of approximately 6.4 months early.

Trimming took 7 bases from V and 3 from J, leaving 9 bases between them. Germline-derived CDR1 and CDR2 are LNHDA and SQIVND (reference sequence). The CDR3 is made up of 13 amino acids. Patients with uncontrolled infections, other autoimmune diseases, pregnancy or lactation were excluded. The PBMCs were taken from around 10 ml of fresh peripheral blood. The sequenced sample was blood. The source is a young woman with Graves' hyperthyroidism. The chain is built from TRBV19 and TRBJ1-4; maybe TRBD1 (5 bases). Here the CDR3 DNA reads TGTGCCAGTAAACGACAGTCTAATGAAAAACTGTTTTTT. It translates to CASKRQSNEKLFF.